Given below is one TCR beta chain in context. What it recognizes is unknown. The sample originates from a study of cytomegalovirus exposure and HLA in healthy donors. The PCR used 60 Vbeta and 13 Jbeta primers. TCRdb's table, derived via immunoSEQ multiplex PCR, lists solely in-frame clones and lacks some. The top ten hold about 1.9% of the sample, which has some 150,000 clones, around 80% seen once. Study-wide results and limits: In a later analysis, the majority of CMV-associated beta chains seemingly showed HLA restriction. Previously analyzed data showed that most TCR beta V segments were productive at a frequency of about 87% or about 30%.

There are 15 residues in the CDR3. Trimming took 1 base from V and 4 from J, leaving 11 bases between them. Germline V lookup: CDR1 SGHTA, CDR2 FQGNSA. This clonotype was sampled from a woman in her 30s in good health and CMV-seropositive. V is TRBV7-2 and J is TRBJ2-1; D is ambiguous. Sequencing used PBMCs. This CDR3 is CASSLDGRTYNEQFF. DNA for the CDR3: TGTGCCAGCAGCTTAGATGGCAGAACATACAATGAGCAGTTCTTC.